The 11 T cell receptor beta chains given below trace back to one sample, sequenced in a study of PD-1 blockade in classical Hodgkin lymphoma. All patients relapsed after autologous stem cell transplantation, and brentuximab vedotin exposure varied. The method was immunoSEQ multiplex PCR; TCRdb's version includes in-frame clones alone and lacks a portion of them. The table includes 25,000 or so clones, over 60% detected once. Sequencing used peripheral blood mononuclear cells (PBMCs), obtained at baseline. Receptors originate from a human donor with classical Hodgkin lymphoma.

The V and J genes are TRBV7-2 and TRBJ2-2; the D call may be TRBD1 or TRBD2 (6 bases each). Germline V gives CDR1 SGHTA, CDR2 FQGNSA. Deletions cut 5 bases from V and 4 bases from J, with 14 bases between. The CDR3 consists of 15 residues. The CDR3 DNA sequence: TGTGCCAGCAGCGGAGGGGGGTCGGGCACCGGGGAGCTGTTTTTT. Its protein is CASSGGGSGTGELFF. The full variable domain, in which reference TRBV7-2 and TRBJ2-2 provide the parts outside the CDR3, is GAGVSQSPSNKVTEKGKDVELRCDPISGHTALYWYRQSLGQGLEFLIYFQGNSAPDKSGLPSDRFSAERTGGSVSTLTIQRTQQEDSAVYLCASSGGGSGTGELFFGEGSRLTVL.

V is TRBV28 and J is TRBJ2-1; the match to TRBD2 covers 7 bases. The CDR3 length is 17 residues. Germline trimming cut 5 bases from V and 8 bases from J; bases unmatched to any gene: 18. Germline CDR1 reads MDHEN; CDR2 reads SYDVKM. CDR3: CASSPLGRGRASDEQFF. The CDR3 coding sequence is TGTGCCAGCAGTCCTCTTGGGAGAGGGAGGGCAAGCGATGAGCAGTTCTTC. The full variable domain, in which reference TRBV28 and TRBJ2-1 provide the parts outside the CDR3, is DVKVTQSSRYLVKRTGEKVFLECVQDMDHENMFWYRQDPGLGLRLIYFSYDVKMKEKGDIPEGYSVSREKKERFSLILESASTNQTSMYLCASSPLGRGRASDEQFFGPGTRLTVL.

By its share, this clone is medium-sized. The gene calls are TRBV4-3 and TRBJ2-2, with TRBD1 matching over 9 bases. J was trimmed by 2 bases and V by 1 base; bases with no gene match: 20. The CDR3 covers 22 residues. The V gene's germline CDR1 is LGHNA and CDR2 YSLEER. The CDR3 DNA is TGCGCCAGCAGCCAAGGAAGGGTTATTCAGGGACAGGGAGAAACTAACACCGGGGAGCTGTTTTTT. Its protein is CASSQGRVIQGQGETNTGELFF.

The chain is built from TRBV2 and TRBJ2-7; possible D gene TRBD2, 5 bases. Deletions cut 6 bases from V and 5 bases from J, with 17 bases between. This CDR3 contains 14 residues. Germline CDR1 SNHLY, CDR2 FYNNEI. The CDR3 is CASRDAGNWHEQYF. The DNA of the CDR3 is TGTGCCAGCAGAGACGCCGGGAACTGGCACGAGCAGTACTTC.

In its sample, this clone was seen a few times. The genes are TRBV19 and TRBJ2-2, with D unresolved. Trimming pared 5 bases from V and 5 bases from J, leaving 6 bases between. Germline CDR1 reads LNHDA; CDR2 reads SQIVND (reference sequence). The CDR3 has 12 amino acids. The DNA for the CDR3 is TGTGCCAGTAGTTATCTTACCGGGGAGCTGTTTTTT. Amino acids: CASSYLTGELFF.

The CDR3 DNA is TGCGCCAGCAGCTCAGGACTAGCGGGAAGTGAGCAGTTCTTC. Protein product: CASSSGLAGSEQFF. The chain uses TRBV5-1 and TRBJ2-1, with 12 bases identical to TRBD2. CDR1 and CDR2 (germline): SGHRS, YFSETQ. There are 14 residues in the CDR3. The J segment lost 9 bases and the V segment lost 3 bases, leaving 4 bases of the junction unmatched.

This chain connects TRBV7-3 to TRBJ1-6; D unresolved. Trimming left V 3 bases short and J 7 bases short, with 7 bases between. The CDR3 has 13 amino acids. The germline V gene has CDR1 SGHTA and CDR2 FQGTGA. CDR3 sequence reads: CASSFVSNSPLHF. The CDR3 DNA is TGTGCCAGCAGCTTTGTCTCGAATTCACCCCTCCACTTT.

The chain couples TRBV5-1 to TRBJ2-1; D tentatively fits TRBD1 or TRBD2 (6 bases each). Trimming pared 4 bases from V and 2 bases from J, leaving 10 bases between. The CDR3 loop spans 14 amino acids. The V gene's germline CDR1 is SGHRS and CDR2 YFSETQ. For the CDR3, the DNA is TGCGCCAGCAGCACTCGGGGGCCCTACAATGAGCAGTTCTTC. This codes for CASSTRGPYNEQFF.

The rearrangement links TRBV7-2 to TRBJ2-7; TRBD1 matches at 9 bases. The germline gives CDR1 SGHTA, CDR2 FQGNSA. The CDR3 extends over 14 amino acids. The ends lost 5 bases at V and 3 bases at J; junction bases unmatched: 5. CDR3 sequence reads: CASSRDRGSYEQYF. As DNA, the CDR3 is TGTGCCAGCAGCCGAGACAGGGGGAGCTACGAGCAGTACTTC.

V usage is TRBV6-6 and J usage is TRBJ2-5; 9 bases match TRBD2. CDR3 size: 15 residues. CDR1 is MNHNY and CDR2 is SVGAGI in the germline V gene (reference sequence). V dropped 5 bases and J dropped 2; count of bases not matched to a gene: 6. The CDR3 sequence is CASSQIAGAQETQYF. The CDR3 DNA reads TGTGCCAGCAGTCAAATAGCGGGGGCACAAGAGACCCAGTACTTC.

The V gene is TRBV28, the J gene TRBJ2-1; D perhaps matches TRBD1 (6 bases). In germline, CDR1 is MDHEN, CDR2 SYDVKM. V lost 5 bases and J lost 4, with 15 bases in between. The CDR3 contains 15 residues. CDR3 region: CASSIPTGRYNEQFF. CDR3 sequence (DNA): TGTGCCAGCAGTATACCGACAGGACGGTACAATGAGCAGTTCTTC.